This entry describes one T cell receptor beta chain. Antigen: not known. This entry is derived from a study of shared clonotypes between healthy human individuals. Across the study: Donors, aged 18 to 49, were a couple of women and three men.

CD8 cells classed as naive were CD45RO-negative and positively selected for CCR7, excluding terminally differentiated effector memory CD45RA+ cells. Study-level findings and limits: Across a handful of donors, naive CD4 shared around 5.3%, naive CD8 around 3.5%, memory CD4 2% to 2.5%, memory CD8 about 0.4%. Memory subsets generally showed smaller estimated richness than naive subsets did.

Sequencing was performed with immunoSEQ multiplex PCR; in TCRdb, only in-frame clones are kept and a portion is missing. The sample lists around 640,000 clones, 95% to 97% occurring once. The CDR3 has 16 amino acids. V was shortened by 3 bases and J by 0 bases, with 14 bases between the two germline ends. CDR1 and CDR2 (germline): LNHNV, YYDKDF (reference sequence). V gene TRBV15 combines with J gene TRBJ1-1; D remains unclear. The receptor comes from a woman aged 25 to 45 in good health. The sequenced sample was naive CD8+ T cells sorted from blood. Written as DNA, the CDR3 is TGTGCCACCAGCAGGGATACAGAAGGCGTGAACACTGAAGCTTTCTTT. The encoded protein is CATSRDTEGVNTEAFF.